These T cell receptor beta chains were read from a single sample in a study of cytomegalovirus exposure and HLA in healthy donors. Profiling relied on immunoSEQ multiplex PCR, and the TCRdb table lists in-frame clones only, not all of them. The sample includes approximately 110,000 clones, over 70% seen only once; the top ten take approximately 8.6%. Sequencing used PBMCs. The receptors shown here come from a middle-aged woman in good health and CMV-seropositive. The CDR3 runs from the conserved cysteine through the conserved F or W. Fields, in order: clone size, D gene, V gene, J gene, CDR3 protein, CDR3 DNA. The D gene is left open where the match is weak. Clone size is stated in some rows and not others, as once, few, many or a class when expanded.

size: .
D: .
V: TRBV27
J: TRBJ1-4
CDR3: CASSLSGLIGEKLFF
DNA: TGTGCCAGCAGTTTAAGCGGCCTTATCGGGGAAAAACTGTTTTTT

size: .
D: .
V: TRBV2
J: TRBJ2-4
CDR3: CASRIRYLAKNIQYF
DNA: TGTGCCAGCAGGATCAGGTATCTGGCCAAAAACATTCAGTACTTC

size: .
D: TRBD2
V: TRBV7-6
J: TRBJ2-1
CDR3: CASSLESAGALFF
DNA: TGTGCCAGCAGCCTCGAGTCCGCGGGAGCACTGTTCTTC

size: .
D: .
V: TRBV4-1
J: TRBJ2-3
CDR3: CASSQITWATDTQYF
DNA: TGCGCCAGCAGCCAAATCACTTGGGCAACAGATACGCAGTATTTT

size: once
D: .
V: TRBV7-3
J: TRBJ1-5
CDR3: CASSLISERSNQPQHF
DNA: TGTGCCAGCAGCTTAATTAGTGAGCGGAGCAATCAGCCCCAGCATTTT

size: .
D: TRBD1
V: TRBV28
J: TRBJ1-2
CDR3: CASSLLAGGGYTF
DNA: TGTGCCAGCAGTTTATTGGCAGGGGGTGGCTACACCTTC

size: .
D: .
V: TRBV7-6
J: TRBJ2-7
CDR3: CASSAGSDPGYEQYF
DNA: TGTGCCAGCAGCGCCGGTTCCGATCCCGGCTACGAGCAGTACTTC

size: .
D: .
V: TRBV7-9
J: TRBJ1-5
CDR3: CSSSLGLGEGNQPQHF
DNA: TGTTCCAGCAGCTTAGGTTTGGGGGAGGGCAATCAGCCCCAGCATTTT

size: .
D: TRBD1
V: TRBV5-1
J: TRBJ1-2
CDR3: CASSRGQANYGYTF
DNA: TGCGCCAGCAGCAGGGGACAGGCTAACTATGGCTACACCTTC

size: .
D: TRBD1
V: TRBV10-1
J: TRBJ2-4
CDR3: CASSGTGIIFGKNIQYF
DNA: TGCGCCAGCAGTGGGACAGGGATTATTTTCGGCAAAAACATTCAGTACTTC

size: .
D: .
V: TRBV7-8
J: TRBJ1-4
CDR3: CASSTYRVSSVVTNEKLFF
DNA: TGTGCCAGCAGCACCTACAGGGTGTCTTCCGTTGTTACTAATGAAAAACTGTTTTTT

size: .
D: .
V: TRBV5-8
J: TRBJ1-2
CDR3: CASSFVITGYGYTF
DNA: TGTGCCAGCAGCTTCGTCATTACGGGGTATGGCTACACCTTC

size: .
D: .
V: TRBV27
J: TRBJ2-5
CDR3: CASSLSWVRLAGELGTQYF
DNA: TGTGCCAGCAGTTTATCGTGGGTCCGCCTGGCAGGGGAATTGGGGACCCAGTACTTC

size: once
D: .
V: TRBV29-1
J: TRBJ2-5
CDR3: CSVGRGRETQYF
DNA: TGCAGCGTTGGACGGGGGAGAGAGACCCAGTACTTC

size: .
D: TRBD1
V: TRBV28
J: TRBJ1-1
CDR3: CASSFAGDRVGHTEAFF
DNA: TGTGCCAGCAGTTTTGCGGGGGACAGGGTGGGGCACACTGAAGCTTTCTTT

size: .
D: .
V: TRBV20-1
J: TRBJ1-2
CDR3: CSATIGAGYTF
DNA: TGCAGTGCGACCATTGGGGCGGGCTACACCTTC

size: .
D: TRBD2
V: TRBV5-1
J: TRBJ2-7
CDR3: CASSLGLAGDEQYF
DNA: TGCGCCAGCAGCTTGGGACTAGCGGGAGACGAGCAGTACTTC

size: .
D: TRBD2
V: TRBV9
J: TRBJ2-1
CDR3: CASSVGVSSGSYNEQFF
DNA: TGTGCCAGCAGCGTAGGGGTGTCCAGCGGGAGCTACAATGAGCAGTTCTTC

size: .
D: TRBD2
V: TRBV27
J: TRBJ2-1
CDR3: CASTKREGNYNEQFF
DNA: TGTGCCAGCACCAAGCGGGAGGGTAACTACAATGAGCAGTTCTTC

size: .
D: .
V: TRBV9
J: TRBJ1-2
CDR3: CASSVTENYGYTF
DNA: TGTGCCAGCAGCGTAACAGAGAACTATGGCTACACCTTC

size: .
D: TRBD1
V: TRBV7-2
J: TRBJ2-7
CDR3: CASSLRTGGGYEQYF
DNA: TGTGCCAGCAGCTTACGGACAGGGGGCGGATACGAGCAGTACTTC

size: .
D: .
V: TRBV7-2
J: TRBJ2-7
CDR3: CASSPRDSEQYF
DNA: TGTGCCAGCAGCCCCCGGGACTCTGAGCAGTACTTC

size: .
D: .
V: TRBV28
J: TRBJ2-4
CDR3: CASSLRGTPAYIQYF
DNA: TGTGCCAGCAGTTTACGGGGAACCCCCGCATACATTCAGTACTTC

size: .
D: TRBD1
V: TRBV7-8
J: TRBJ2-5
CDR3: CASSLAGTGFEETQYF
DNA: TGTGCCAGCAGCTTAGCCGGGACAGGGTTTGAAGAGACCCAGTACTTC